These 7 T cell receptor beta chains share one sample of origin, sequenced in a study of tumor-infiltrating lymphocytes in localized non-small cell lung cancer. The protocol was immunoSEQ multiplex PCR, while the TCRdb copy is restricted to in-frame clones and leaves out a portion. This table has 6,400 or so clones, roughly 70% appearing once. Source material: lung tumor tissue. The receptors derive from a human donor with non-small cell lung cancer.

The rearrangement links TRBV30 to TRBJ1-6; D is uncertain. V was pared by 3 bases and J by 7 bases, with 10 bases between. From germline, CDR1 is GTSNPN and CDR2 SVGIG (reference sequence). The CDR3 covers 13 residues. This CDR3 reads CAWRSRPNSPLHF. The CDR3 DNA follows: TGTGCCTGGAGGTCGAGACCAAATTCACCCCTCCACTTT.

The chain employs TRBV6-5 and TRBJ2-7; no firm D call. The CDR3 covers 15 residues. CDR1 is MNHEY, CDR2 SVGAGI, per germline. Trimming took off 0 bases at V and 6 bases at J, with 15 bases between the two ends. This chain's CDR3 is CASSYSKPGVGEQYF. The CDR3 DNA reads TGTGCCAGCAGTTACTCTAAACCGGGTGTCGGCGAGCAGTACTTC.

This clone was detected only a few times. This chain uses TRBV5-1 with TRBJ1-4; 12 bases line up with TRBD1. In germline, CDR1 is SGHRS, CDR2 YFSETQ. V lost 4 bases to trimming and J lost 7 bases; unmatched junction nucleotides: 2. This CDR3 spans 14 amino acids. The CDR3 DNA sequence: TGCGCCAGCAGCGCGGGACAGGGGGCTGAAAAACTGTTTTTT. Translation gives CASSAGQGAEKLFF.

The chain has TRBV6-5 and TRBJ2-1, with a weak D call TRBD1 (6 bases). Germline CDR1 is MNHEY and CDR2 is SVGAGI. The CDR3 covers 16 residues. V was shortened by 2 bases and J by 6 bases, with 17 bases between the two germline ends. The CDR3 sequence: CASSYKYPPRGNEQFF. The CDR3 DNA follows: TGTGCCAGCAGTTACAAATACCCGCCCAGGGGCAATGAGCAGTTCTTC.

The chain recombines TRBV28 with TRBJ2-6; the match to TRBD1 covers 8 bases. Germline CDR1 MDHEN, CDR2 SYDVKM. There are 17 residues in the CDR3. V was clipped by 6 bases and J by 2 bases; unmatched bases: 9. The CDR3 DNA reads as TGTGCCAGCAGAAGTACAGGGGGAGGCGCTGGGGCCAACGTCCTGACTTTC. It translates to CASRSTGGGAGANVLTF.

The V call is TRBV27, the J call TRBJ1-2, with 7 bases that match TRBD1. Germline V CDR1 and CDR2: MNHEY, SMNVEV (reference sequence). The junction had 7 bases not matched to a gene; V was cut back by 6 bases and J by 3 bases. This CDR3 spans 14 amino acids. This CDR3 reads CASRSLGGDYGYTF. Here the CDR3 DNA reads TGTGCCAGCAGATCCCTAGGGGGCGACTATGGCTACACCTTC.

DNA for the CDR3: TGTGCCAGCAGCGCCCTTCTACAGCCCCTGGGGGATACGCAGTATTTT. Protein product: CASSALLQPLGDTQYF. This rearrangement joins TRBV7-2 to TRBJ2-3; D remains ambiguous. Germline V lookup: CDR1 SGHTA, CDR2 FQGNSA. This CDR3 spans 16 amino acids. Trimming pared 5 bases from V and 6 bases from J, leaving 21 bases between.